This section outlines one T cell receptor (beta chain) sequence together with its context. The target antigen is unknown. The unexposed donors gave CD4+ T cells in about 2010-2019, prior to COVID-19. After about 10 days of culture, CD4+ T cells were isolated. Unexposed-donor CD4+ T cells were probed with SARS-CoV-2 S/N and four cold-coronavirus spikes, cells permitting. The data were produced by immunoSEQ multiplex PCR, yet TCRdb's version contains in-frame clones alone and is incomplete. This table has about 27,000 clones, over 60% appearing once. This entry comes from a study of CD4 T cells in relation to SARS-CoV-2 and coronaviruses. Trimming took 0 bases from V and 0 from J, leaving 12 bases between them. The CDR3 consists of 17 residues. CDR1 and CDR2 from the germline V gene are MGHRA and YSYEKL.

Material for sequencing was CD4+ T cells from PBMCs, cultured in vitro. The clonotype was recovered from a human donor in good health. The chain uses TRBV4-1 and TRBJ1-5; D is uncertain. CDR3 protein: CASSQDVPGNSNQPQHF. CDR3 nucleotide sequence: TGCGCCAGCAGCCAAGATGTGCCGGGGAATAGCAATCAGCCCCAGCATTTT.